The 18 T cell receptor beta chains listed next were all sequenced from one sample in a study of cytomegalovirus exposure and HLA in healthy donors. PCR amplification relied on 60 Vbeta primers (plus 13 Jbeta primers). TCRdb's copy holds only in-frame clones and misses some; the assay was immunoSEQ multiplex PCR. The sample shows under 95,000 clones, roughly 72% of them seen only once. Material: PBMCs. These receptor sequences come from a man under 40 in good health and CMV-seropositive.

CDR3 sequence: CASSQVVSGRVQETQYF. In nucleotides, the CDR3 is TGCGCCAGCAGCCAAGTGGTTAGCGGGAGGGTACAGGAGACCCAGTACTTC. The rearrangement uses TRBV4-3 and TRBJ2-5, with 11 bases fitting TRBD2. Germline loops: CDR1 LGHNA, CDR2 YSLEER. The CDR3 totals 17 residues. After removal of 1 base from V and 5 bases from J, the junction contained 9 bases not matched to a gene.

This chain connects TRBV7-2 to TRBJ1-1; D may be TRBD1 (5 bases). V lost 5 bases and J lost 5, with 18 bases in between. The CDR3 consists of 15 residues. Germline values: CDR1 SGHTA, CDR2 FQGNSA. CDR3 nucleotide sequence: TGTGCCAGCAGCCCAGAACGGGCGTCAGGGACTGAAGCTTTCTTT. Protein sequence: CASSPERASGTEAFF.

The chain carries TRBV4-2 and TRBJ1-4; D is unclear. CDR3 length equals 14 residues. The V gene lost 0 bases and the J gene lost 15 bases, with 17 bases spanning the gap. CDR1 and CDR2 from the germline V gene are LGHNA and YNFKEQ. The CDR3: CASSQDFRPGTMFF. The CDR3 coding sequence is TGTGCCAGCAGCCAAGATTTTCGACCAGGTACGATGTTTTTT.

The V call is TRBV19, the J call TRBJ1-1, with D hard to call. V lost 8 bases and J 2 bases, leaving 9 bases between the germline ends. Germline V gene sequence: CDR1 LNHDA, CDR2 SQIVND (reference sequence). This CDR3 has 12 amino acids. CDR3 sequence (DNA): TGTGCCAGTTTAGGAGGTAACACTGAAGCTTTCTTT. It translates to CASLGGNTEAFF.

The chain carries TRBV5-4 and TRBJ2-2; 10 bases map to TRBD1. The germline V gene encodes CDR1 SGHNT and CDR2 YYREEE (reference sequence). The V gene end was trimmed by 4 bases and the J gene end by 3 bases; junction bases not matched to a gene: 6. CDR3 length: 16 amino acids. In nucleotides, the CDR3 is TGTGCCAGCAGCCGAGTAGACAGGGGGCACACCGGGGAGCTGTTTTTT. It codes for CASSRVDRGHTGELFF.

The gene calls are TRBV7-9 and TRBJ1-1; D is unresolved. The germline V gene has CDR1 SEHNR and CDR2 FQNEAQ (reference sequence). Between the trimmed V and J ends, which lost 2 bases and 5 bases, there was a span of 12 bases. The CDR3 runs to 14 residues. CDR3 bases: TGTGCCAGCAGCTTATTGTTCGGGGAAACTGAAGCTTTCTTT. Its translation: CASSLLFGETEAFF.

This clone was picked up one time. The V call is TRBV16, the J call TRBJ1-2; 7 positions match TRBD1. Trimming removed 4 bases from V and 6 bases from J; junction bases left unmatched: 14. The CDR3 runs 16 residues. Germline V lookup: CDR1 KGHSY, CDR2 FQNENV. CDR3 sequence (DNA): TGTGCCAGCAGCCGCCGAACAGGGGCTGGACCTGATGGCTACACCTTC. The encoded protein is CASSRRTGAGPDGYTF.

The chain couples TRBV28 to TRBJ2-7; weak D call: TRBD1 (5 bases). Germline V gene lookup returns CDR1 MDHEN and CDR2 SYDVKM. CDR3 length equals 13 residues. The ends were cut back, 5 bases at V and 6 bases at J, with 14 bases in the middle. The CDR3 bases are TGTGCCAGCAGTCCCCCGCCCAGGGCCGAGCAGTACTTC. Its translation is CASSPPPRAEQYF.

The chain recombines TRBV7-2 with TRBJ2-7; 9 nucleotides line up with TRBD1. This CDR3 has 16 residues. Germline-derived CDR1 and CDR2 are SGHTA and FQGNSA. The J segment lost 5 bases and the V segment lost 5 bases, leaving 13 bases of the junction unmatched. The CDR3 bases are TGTGCCAGCAGCGAGACTTCCGGGACAGGGTCAAACGAGCAGTACTTC. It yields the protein CASSETSGTGSNEQYF.

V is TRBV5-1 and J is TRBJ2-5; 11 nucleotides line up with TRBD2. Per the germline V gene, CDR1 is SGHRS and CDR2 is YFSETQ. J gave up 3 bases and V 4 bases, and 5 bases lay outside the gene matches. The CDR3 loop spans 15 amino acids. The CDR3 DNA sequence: TGCGCCAGCAGCGCTGCTAGCGGGAGGAAAGAGACCCAGTACTTC. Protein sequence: CASSAASGRKETQYF.

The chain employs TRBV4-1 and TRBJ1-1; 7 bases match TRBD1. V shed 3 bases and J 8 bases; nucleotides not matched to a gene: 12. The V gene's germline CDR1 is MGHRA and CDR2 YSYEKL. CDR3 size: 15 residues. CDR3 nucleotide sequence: TGCGCCAGCAGCCACCCCCTAGGGACAGTGGGGGAAGCTTTCTTT. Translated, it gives CASSHPLGTVGEAFF.

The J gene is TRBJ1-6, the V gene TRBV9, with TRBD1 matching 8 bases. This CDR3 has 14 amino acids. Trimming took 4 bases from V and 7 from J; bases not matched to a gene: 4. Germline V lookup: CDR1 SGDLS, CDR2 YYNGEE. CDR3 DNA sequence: TGTGCCAGCAGCACACAGGGGGAGAATTCACCCCTCCACTTT. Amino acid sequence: CASSTQGENSPLHF.

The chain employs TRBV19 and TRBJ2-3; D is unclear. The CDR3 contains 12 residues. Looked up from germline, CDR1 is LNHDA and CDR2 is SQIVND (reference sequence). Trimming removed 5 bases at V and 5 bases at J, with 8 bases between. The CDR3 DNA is TGTGCCAGTAGTCTACGAGGAGATACGCAGTATTTT. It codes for CASSLRGDTQYF.

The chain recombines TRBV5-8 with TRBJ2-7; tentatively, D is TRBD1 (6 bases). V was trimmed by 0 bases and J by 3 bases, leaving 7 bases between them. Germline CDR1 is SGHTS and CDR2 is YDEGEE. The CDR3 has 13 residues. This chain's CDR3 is CASSLDRDYEQYV. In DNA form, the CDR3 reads TGTGCCAGCAGCTTGGACAGGGACTACGAGCAGTACGTC.

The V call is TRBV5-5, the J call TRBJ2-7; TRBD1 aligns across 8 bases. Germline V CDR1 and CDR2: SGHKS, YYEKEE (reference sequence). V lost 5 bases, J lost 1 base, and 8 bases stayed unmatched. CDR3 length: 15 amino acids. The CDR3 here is CASRNDRGASYEQYV. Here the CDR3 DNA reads TGTGCCAGCAGGAACGACAGGGGCGCTTCCTACGAGCAGTACGTC.

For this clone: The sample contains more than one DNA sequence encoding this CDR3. In DNA form, the CDR3 reads TGTGCCAGCAGCCTGCAGAGAGGCGGGAGGGCCTGGAATGAGCAGTTCTTC. Its protein is CASSLQRGGRAWNEQFF. The rearrangement links TRBV5-6 to TRBJ2-1, with 9 positions matching TRBD2. CDR1 and CDR2 from the germline V gene are SGHDT and YYEEEE. V shed 4 bases and J 7 bases; nucleotides not matched to a gene: 15. This CDR3 contains 17 residues.

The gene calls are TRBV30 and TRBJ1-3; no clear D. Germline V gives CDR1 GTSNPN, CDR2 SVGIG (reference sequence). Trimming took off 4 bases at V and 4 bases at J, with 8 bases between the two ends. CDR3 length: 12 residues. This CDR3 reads CAWKFRGNTIYF. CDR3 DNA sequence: TGTGCCTGGAAGTTCAGAGGAAACACCATATATTTT.

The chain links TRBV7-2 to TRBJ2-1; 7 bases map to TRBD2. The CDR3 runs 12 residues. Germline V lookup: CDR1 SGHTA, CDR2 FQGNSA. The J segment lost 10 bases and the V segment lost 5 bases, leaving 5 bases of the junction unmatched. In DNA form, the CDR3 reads TGTGCCAGCAGCGGGGGGGACGTCGAGCAGTTCTTC. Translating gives CASSGGDVEQFF.